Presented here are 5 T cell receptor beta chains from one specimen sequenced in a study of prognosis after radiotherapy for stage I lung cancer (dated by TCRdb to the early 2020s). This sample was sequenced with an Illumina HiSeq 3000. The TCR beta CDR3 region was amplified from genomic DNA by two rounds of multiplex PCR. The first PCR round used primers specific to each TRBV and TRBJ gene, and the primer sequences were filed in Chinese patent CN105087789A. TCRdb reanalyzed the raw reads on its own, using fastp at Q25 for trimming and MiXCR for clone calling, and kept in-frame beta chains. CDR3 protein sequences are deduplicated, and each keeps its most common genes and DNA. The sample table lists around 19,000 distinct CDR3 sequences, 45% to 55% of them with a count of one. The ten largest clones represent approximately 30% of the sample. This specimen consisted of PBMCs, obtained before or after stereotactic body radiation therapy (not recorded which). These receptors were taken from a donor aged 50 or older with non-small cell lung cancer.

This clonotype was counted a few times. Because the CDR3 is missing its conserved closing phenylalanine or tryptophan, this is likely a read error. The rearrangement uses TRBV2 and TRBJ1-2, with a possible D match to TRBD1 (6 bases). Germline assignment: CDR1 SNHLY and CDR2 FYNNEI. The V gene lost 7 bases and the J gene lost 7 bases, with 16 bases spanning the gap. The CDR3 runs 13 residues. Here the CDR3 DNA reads TGTGCCAGCACCGTTCGGGGGGCTGGTGGCTACACCTCC. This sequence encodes CASTVRGAGGYTS.

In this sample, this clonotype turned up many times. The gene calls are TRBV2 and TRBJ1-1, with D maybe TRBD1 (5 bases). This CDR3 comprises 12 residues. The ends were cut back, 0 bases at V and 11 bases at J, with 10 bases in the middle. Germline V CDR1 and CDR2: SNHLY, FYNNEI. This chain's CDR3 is CASSEARQTAFF. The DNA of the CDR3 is TGTGCCAGCAGTGAAGCGCGACAGACCGCTTTCTTT.

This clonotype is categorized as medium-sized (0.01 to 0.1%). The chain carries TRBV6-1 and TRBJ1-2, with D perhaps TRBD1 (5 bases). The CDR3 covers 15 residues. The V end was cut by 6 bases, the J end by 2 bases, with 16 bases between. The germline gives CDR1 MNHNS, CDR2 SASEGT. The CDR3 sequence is CASRSGTSSNYGYTF. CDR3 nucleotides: TGTGCCAGCAGGTCCGGGACCTCCAGCAACTATGGCTACACCTTC.

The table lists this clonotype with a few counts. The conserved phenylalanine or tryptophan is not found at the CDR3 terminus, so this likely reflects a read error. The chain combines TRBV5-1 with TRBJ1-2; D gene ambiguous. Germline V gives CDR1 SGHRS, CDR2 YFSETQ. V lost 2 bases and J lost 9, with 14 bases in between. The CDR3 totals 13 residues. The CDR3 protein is CASSFGERVRYTI. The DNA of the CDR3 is TGCGCCAGCAGCTTTGGGGAAAGGGTTCGCTACACCATC.

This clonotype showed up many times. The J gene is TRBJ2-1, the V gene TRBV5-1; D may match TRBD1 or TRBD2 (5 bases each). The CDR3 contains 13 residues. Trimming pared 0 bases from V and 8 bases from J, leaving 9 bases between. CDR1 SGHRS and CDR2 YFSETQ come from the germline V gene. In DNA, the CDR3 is TGCGCCAGCAGCTTGGGGGGGATGGATGAGCAGTTCTTC. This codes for CASSLGGMDEQFF.